This T cell receptor beta chain was sequenced during a study of blood T cell repertoires in COVID-19. On the study more broadly: Donors in the United States, Italy and Spain gave samples during acute or convalescent COVID-19.

Profiling relied on immunoSEQ multiplex PCR, and the TCRdb table lists in-frame clones only, not all of them. The table shows a few hundred thousand clones, with 90% occurring only once. This CDR3 region has 11 residues. V lost 6 bases and J lost 5, with 8 bases in between. Germline CDR1 is SGHKS and CDR2 is YYEKEE (reference sequence). One Seattle source followed patients from active infection through their disease course. This receptor was obtained from a woman aged 55-69 years with COVID-19, enrolled during active disease. The sequenced sample was peripheral blood. This chain uses TRBV5-5 with TRBJ2-5, with D possibly TRBD1 on 6 matching bases. CDR3 sequence: CASMRGETQYF. As DNA, the CDR3 is TGTGCCAGCATGAGGGGGGAGACCCAGTACTTC. The whole variable domain, filled in from reference TRBV5-5 and TRBJ2-5, reads DAGVTQSPTHLIKTRGQQVTLRCSPISGHKSVSWYQQVLGQGPQFIFQYYEKEERGRGNFPDRFSARQFPNYSSELNVNALLLGDSALYLCASMRGETQYFGPGTRLLVL.